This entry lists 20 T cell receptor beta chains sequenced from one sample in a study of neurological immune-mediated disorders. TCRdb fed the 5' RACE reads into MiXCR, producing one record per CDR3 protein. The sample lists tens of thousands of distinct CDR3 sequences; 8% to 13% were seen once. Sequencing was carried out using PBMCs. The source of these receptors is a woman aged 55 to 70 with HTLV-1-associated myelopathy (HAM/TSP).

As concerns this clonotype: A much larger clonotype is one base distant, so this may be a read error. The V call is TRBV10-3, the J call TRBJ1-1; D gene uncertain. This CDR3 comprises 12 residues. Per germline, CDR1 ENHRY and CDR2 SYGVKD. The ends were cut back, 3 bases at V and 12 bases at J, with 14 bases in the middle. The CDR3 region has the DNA TGTGCCATCAGTGACTTACTGGCGCCGTCTTTCTTT. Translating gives CAISDLLAPSFF.

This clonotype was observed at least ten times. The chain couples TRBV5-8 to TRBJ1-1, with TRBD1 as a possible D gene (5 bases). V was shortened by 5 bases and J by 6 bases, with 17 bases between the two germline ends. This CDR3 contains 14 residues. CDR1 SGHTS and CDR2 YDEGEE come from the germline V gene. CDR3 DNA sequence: TGTGCCAGCAGTAAGGACACACAACCAGCTGAAGCTTTCTTT. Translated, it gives CASSKDTQPAEAFF. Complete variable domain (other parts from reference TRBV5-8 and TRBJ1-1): EAGVTQSPTHLIKTRGQQATLRCSPISGHTSVYWYQQALGLGLQFLLWYDEGEERNRGNFPPRFSGRQFPNYSSELNVNALELEDSALYLCASSKDTQPAEAFFGQGTRLTVV.

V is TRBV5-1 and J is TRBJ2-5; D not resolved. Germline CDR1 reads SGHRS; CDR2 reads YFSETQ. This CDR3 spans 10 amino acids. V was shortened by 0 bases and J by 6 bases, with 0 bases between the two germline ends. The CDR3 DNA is TGCGCCAGCAGCTTGGAGACCCAGTACTTC. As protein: CASSLETQYF. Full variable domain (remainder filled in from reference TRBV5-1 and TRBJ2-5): KAGVTQTPRYLIKTRGQQVTLSCSPISGHRSVSWYQQTPGQGLQFLFEYFSETQRNKGNFPGRFSGRQFSNSRSEMNVSTLELGDSALYLCASSLETQYFGPGTRLLVL.

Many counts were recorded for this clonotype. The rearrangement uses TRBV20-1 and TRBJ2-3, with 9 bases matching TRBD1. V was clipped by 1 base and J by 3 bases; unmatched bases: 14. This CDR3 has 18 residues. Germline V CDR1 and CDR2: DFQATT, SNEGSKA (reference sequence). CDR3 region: CSARVVGGGTGPTDTQYF. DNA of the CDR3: TGCAGTGCTAGAGTTGTGGGTGGCGGGACAGGGCCGACAGATACGCAGTATTTT.

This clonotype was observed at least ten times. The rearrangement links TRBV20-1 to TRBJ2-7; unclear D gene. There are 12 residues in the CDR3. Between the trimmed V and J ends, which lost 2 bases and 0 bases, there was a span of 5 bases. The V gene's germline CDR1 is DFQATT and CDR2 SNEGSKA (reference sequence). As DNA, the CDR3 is TGCAGTGCTAGAACCGACTCCTACGAGCAGTACTTC. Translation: CSARTDSYEQYF.

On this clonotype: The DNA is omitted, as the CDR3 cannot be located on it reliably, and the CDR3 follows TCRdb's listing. CDR3 region: CASSFYICSAPTGVLLTDTQYF. The chain has TRBV7-6 and TRBJ2-3; no check of the table's D call, TRBD1, against the DNA was made. The CDR3 extends over 22 residues, inclusive of both ends. From germline, CDR1 is SGHVS and CDR2 FNYEAQ.

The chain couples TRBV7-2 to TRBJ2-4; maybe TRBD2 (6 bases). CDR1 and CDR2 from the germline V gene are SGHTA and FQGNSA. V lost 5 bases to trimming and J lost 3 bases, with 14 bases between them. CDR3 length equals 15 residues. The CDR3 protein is CASSLTGSYKNIQYF. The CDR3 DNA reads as TGTGCCAGCAGCCTCACCGGGAGTTACAAAAACATTCAGTACTTC.

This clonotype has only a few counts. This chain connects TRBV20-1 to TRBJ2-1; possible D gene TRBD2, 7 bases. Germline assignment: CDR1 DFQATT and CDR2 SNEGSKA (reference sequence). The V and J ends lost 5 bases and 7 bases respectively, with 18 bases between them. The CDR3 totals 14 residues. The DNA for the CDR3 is TGCAGTGCTGGCCTCGGGGGGCTAGAAAATGAGCAGTTCTTC. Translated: CSAGLGGLENEQFF.

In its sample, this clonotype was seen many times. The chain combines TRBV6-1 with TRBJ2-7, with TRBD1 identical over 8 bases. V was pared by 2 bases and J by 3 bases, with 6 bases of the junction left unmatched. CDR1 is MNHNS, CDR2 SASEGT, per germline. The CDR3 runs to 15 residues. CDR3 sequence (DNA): TGTGCCAGCAGTGAAACCCGGGACAGGTTCTACGAGCAGTACTTC. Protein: CASSETRDRFYEQYF.

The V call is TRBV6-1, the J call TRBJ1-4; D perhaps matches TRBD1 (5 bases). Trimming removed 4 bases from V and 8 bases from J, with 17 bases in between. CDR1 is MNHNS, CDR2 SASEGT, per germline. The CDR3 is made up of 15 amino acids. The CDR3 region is CASSGTGNRSEKLFF. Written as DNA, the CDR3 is TGTGCCAGCAGTGGAACAGGCAACAGATCAGAAAAACTGTTTTTT.

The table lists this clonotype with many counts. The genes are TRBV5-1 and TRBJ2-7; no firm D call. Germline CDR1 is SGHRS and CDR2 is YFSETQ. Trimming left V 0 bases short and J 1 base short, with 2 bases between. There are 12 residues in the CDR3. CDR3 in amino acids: CASSLVSYEQYF. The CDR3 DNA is TGCGCCAGCAGCTTGGTGTCCTACGAGCAGTACTTC.

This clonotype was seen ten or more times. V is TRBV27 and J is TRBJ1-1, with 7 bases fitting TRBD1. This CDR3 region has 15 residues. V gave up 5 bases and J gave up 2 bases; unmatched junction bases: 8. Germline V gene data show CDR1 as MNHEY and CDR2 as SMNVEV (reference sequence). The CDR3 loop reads CASSLTGELNTEAFF. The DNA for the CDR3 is TGTGCCAGCAGTCTCACAGGGGAACTAAACACTGAAGCTTTCTTT.

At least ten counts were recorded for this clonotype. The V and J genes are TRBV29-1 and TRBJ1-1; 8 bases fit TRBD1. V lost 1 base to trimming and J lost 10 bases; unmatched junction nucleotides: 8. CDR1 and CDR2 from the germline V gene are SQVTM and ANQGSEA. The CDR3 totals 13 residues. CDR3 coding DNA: TGCAGCGTTGAAGTCGCCGGGGACAGGACAGCTTTCTTT. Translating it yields CSVEVAGDRTAFF.

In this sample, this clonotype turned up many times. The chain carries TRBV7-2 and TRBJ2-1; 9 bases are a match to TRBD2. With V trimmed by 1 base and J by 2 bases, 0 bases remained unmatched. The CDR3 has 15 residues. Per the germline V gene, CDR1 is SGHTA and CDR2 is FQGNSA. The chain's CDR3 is CASSLGGGAYNEQFF. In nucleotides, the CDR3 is TGTGCCAGCAGCTTAGGCGGGGGGGCCTACAATGAGCAGTTCTTC. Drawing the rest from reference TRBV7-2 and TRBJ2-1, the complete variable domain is GAGVSQSPSNKVTEKGKDVELRCDPISGHTALYWYRQSLGQGLEFLIYFQGNSAPDKSGLPSDRFSAERTGGSVSTLTIQRTQQEDSAVYLCASSLGGGAYNEQFFGPGTRLTVL.

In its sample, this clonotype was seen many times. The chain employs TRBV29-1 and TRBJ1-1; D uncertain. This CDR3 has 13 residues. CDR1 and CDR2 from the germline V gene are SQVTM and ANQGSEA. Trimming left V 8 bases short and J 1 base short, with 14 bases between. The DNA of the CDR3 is TGCAGCCGTTATTGTCGGGAGAACACTGAAGCTTTCTTT. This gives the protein CSRYCRENTEAFF.

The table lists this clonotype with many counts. DNA of the CDR3: TGTGCCAGCAGTTACAGGTCGGGCACGAGCTCCTATAATTCACCCCTCCACTTT. Translation gives CASSYRSGTSSYNSPLHF. V usage is TRBV6-5 and J usage is TRBJ1-6; D gene ambiguous. This CDR3 comprises 18 residues. The V end was cut by 2 bases, the J end by 0 bases, with 14 bases between. CDR1 and CDR2 from the germline V gene are MNHEY and SVGAGI.

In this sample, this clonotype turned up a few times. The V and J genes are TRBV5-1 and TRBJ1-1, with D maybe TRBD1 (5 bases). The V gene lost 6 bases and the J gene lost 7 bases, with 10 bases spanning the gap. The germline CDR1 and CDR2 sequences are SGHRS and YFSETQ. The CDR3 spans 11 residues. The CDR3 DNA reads TGCGCCAGCAAGGGACGGAGTGAAGCTTTCTTT. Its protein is CASKGRSEAFF.

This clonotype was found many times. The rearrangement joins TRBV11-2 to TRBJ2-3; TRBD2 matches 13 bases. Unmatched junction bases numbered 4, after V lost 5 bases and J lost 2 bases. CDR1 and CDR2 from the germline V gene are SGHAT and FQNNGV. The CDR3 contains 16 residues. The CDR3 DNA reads TGTGCCAGCAGCCCGGGACTAGCGGGGACCACAGATACGCAGTATTTT. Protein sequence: CASSPGLAGTTDTQYF. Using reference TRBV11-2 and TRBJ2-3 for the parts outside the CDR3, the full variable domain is EAGVAQSPRYKIIEKRQSVAFWCNPISGHATLYWYQQILGQGPKLLIQFQNNGVVDDSQLPKDRFSAERLKGVDSTLKIQPAKLEDSAVYLCASSPGLAGTTDTQYFGPGTRLTVL.

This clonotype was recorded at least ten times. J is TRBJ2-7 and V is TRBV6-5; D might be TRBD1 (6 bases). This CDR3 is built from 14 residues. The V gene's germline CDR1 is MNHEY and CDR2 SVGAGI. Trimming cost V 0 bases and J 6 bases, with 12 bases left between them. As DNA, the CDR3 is TGTGCCAGCAGTTACTCTCCCAGGGGTGGCGAGCAGTACTTC. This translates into CASSYSPRGGEQYF.

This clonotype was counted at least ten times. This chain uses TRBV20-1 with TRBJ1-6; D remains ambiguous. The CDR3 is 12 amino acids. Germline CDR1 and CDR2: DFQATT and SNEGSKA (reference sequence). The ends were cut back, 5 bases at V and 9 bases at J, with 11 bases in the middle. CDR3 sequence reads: CSAGEMGSPLHF. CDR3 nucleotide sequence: TGCAGTGCTGGCGAAATGGGTTCACCCCTCCACTTT.